This T cell receptor beta chain comes out of a study of blood T cells in healthy people across ages. Regarding the study as a whole: Changes seen in expanded clonotypes were possibly confounded by donor CMV status left unknown.

The germline CDR1 and CDR2 sequences are DFQATT and SNEGSKA (reference sequence). This CDR3 is built from 15 residues. Trimming pared 0 bases from V and 2 bases from J, leaving 13 bases between. Concerning this clonotype itself: Its antigen is not identified.

Sample-barcoded 5' priming and a J-beta primer mix drove a second PCR of 7 to 11 cycles. MiXCR, applied by TCRdb to the 5' RACE reads, yields one record per CDR3 protein. The repertoire consists of 750,000 to 950,000 distinct CDR3 sequences, with around 25% occurring once and the leading ten covering around 3%. These data are also associated with another study on T cells of mothers and their children. This second study says: The study found thymic selection shapes TCR recombination output similarly in related and unrelated pairs.

V and J are TRBV20-1 and TRBJ2-5; tentatively, D is TRBD2 (5 bases). The receptor was isolated from a boy aged 5-17 years in good health. The sequencing sample was made of blood. The CDR3 nucleotides are TGCAGTGCTAGAGAAAGAGGGTTATATCAAGAGACCCAGTACTTC. It specifies CSARERGLYQETQYF.